The 20 T cell receptor beta chains listed next were all sequenced from one sample in a study of cytomegalovirus exposure and HLA in healthy donors. The PCR employed 60 Vbeta primers together with 13 Jbeta primers. Assay used: immunoSEQ multiplex PCR; TCRdb lists only in-frame clones, some missing. This repertoire shows some 120,000 clones, approximately 80% found once; its top ten account for 11%. The source material was PBMCs. Receptors originate from a male donor in good health and CMV-seropositive.

The CDR3 coding sequence is TGTGCCAGCAGTTCAGGGACTACAAGATCCCAAGAGACCCAGTACTTC. Translation: CASSSGTTRSQETQYF. The chain links TRBV28 to TRBJ2-5; 7 positions match TRBD2. Germline-derived CDR1 and CDR2 are MDHEN and SYDVKM. J gave up 1 base and V 4 bases, and 9 bases lay outside the gene matches. There are 16 residues in the CDR3.

This clone was found a few times. This chain uses TRBV6-6 with TRBJ2-7; weak D call: TRBD2 (6 bases). Germline CDR1 reads MNHNY; CDR2 reads SVGAGI (reference sequence). Trimming pared 2 bases from V and 7 bases from J, leaving 18 bases between. This CDR3 has 15 residues. CDR3 DNA sequence: TGTGCCAGCAGTTACGTCGATGGTGGAGGGACGGAGCAGTACTTC. Encoded protein: CASSYVDGGGTEQYF.

The chain is built from TRBV7-9 and TRBJ2-7; the D gene is possibly TRBD1 (6 bases). V was clipped by 4 bases and J by 0 bases, with 10 bases between them. Looked up from germline, CDR1 is SEHNR and CDR2 is FQNEAQ (reference sequence). CDR3 size: 14 residues. Written as DNA, the CDR3 is TGTGCCAGCAGCTCAGGGGTCTACTCCTACGAGCAGTACTTC. Encoded protein: CASSSGVYSYEQYF.

The rearrangement uses TRBV7-2 and TRBJ2-7; possibly TRBD2 for D (5 bases). This CDR3 is 16 amino acids long. The germline CDR1 and CDR2 sequences are SGHTA and FQGNSA. Trimming cost V 6 bases and J 0 bases, with 18 bases left between them. CDR3 nucleotide sequence: TGTGCCAGCAGTGAGGGCGCGACATTGAGCTCCTACGAGCAGTACTTC. Its translation: CASSEGATLSSYEQYF.

This clone was seen a handful of times. The chain carries TRBV7-2 and TRBJ2-5; TRBD2 agrees at 8 bases. There are 13 residues in the CDR3. Losses at the gene ends were 6 bases for V and 7 bases for J; bases not matched to a gene: 7. Germline CDR1 reads SGHTA; CDR2 reads FQGNSA. The CDR3 sequence: CASSYSGTGTQYF. As DNA, the CDR3 is TGTGCCAGCAGTTATAGCGGGACGGGGACCCAGTACTTC.

The DNA for the CDR3 is TGTGCCAGCAGCCCCGGGACAGGGGGTTTTAACACTGAAGCTTTCTTT. Translating gives CASSPGTGGFNTEAFF. The chain couples TRBV7-3 to TRBJ1-1; 11 bases are a match to TRBD1. The junction had 7 bases not matched to a gene; V was cut back by 5 bases and J by 2 bases. Germline lookup yields CDR1 SGHTA and CDR2 FQGTGA. The CDR3 runs 16 residues.

The V gene is TRBV19, the J gene TRBJ1-5; tentative D call: TRBD1 (5 bases). V lost 5 bases to trimming and J lost 4 bases, with 12 bases between them. Germline CDR1 and CDR2: LNHDA and SQIVND (reference sequence). The CDR3 extends over 14 amino acids. The CDR3 bases are TGTGCCAGTAGTTACCCCAGGGTGAATCAGCCCCAGCATTTT. Translating it yields CASSYPRVNQPQHF.

The rearrangement links TRBV25-1 to TRBJ1-3; 8 bases are shared with TRBD1. Germline V gene data show CDR1 as MGHDK and CDR2 as SYGVNS. The CDR3 runs to 17 residues. Germline trimming cut 1 base from V and 0 bases from J; bases unmatched to any gene: 5. As DNA, the CDR3 is TGTGCCAGCAGTGAATGGAACAGGGGGAACTCTGGAAACACCATATATTTT. Amino acid sequence: CASSEWNRGNSGNTIYF.

The chain uses TRBV4-1 and TRBJ2-7; possibly TRBD2 for D (5 bases). V lost 4 bases to trimming and J lost 0 bases, with 13 bases between them. The CDR3 has 15 amino acids. Germline V gene sequence: CDR1 MGHRA, CDR2 YSYEKL. The CDR3 nucleotides are TGCGCCAGCAGCCGATCAGGAGGCAGCTCCTACGAGCAGTACTTC. It translates to CASSRSGGSSYEQYF.

This clone was found a few times. The CDR3 DNA is TGTGCCAGCAGCTTACTAGCCACCGGGGAGCTGTTTTTT. Protein product: CASSLLATGELFF. The chain joins TRBV9 to TRBJ2-2; D is perhaps TRBD2 (6 bases). The CDR3 contains 13 residues. Trimming shortened V by 4 bases and J by 4 bases, and 8 bases separated the two germline ends. Looked up from germline, CDR1 is SGDLS and CDR2 is YYNGEE.

This clone was recorded a few times. This chain links TRBV11-2 with TRBJ2-3; 9 positions agree with TRBD2. This CDR3 is 19 amino acids long. CDR1 and CDR2 (germline): SGHAT, FQNNGV. V shed 5 bases, J shed 0 bases, and the junction held 15 bases outside the gene matches. The CDR3, as DNA: TGTGCCAGCAGCCCCTCGGTAGCGGGGGTCGGTTTTAGCACAGATACGCAGTATTTT. The encoded protein is CASSPSVAGVGFSTDTQYF.

The J gene is TRBJ1-5, the V gene TRBV10-3; TRBD1 matches 7 bases. Germline CDR1 reads ENHRY; CDR2 reads SYGVKD. The V segment lost 3 bases and the J segment 4 bases; nucleotides outside the gene matches: 6. This CDR3 contains 15 residues. The CDR3 is CAISEGGDKNQPQHF. CDR3 nucleotide sequence: TGTGCCATCAGTGAAGGGGGCGACAAAAATCAGCCCCAGCATTTT.

The chain uses TRBV7-2 and TRBJ2-3, with D tentatively TRBD2 (5 bases). CDR3 size: 15 residues. The V end was cut by 2 bases, the J end by 0 bases, with 9 bases between. Germline V gives CDR1 SGHTA, CDR2 FQGNSA. CDR3 in amino acids: CASSLSGTSTDTQYF. The CDR3 DNA is TGTGCCAGCAGCTTAAGCGGAACTAGCACAGATACGCAGTATTTT. Drawing the rest from reference TRBV7-2 and TRBJ2-3, the complete variable domain is GAGVSQSPSNKVTEKGKDVELRCDPISGHTALYWYRQSLGQGLEFLIYFQGNSAPDKSGLPSDRFSAERTGGSVSTLTIQRTQQEDSAVYLCASSLSGTSTDTQYFGPGTRLTVL.

This clone was found many times. The J gene is TRBJ2-2, the V gene TRBV28; D call uncertain. Germline values: CDR1 MDHEN, CDR2 SYDVKM. The V end lost 8 bases, the J end lost 0 bases, and 16 bases lay between the germline ends. This CDR3 comprises 16 residues. The CDR3 coding sequence is TGTGCCAGCCAAAGTTCTGCCCGAGCGAACACCGGGGAGCTGTTTTTT. Its protein product is CASQSSARANTGELFF.

The DNA of the CDR3 is TGTGCCAGCAGCCAAGGGGCGAAAGAAAAACTGTTTTTT. Its translation: CASSQGAKEKLFF. The V gene is TRBV14, the J gene TRBJ1-4; D unresolved. Germline loops: CDR1 SGHDN, CDR2 FVKESK. This CDR3 comprises 13 residues. With 1 base removed from V and 8 bases from J, the gap between germline ends came to 8 bases.

The V call is TRBV9, the J call TRBJ2-2, with TRBD1 identical over 9 bases. The CDR3 covers 18 residues. Germline V lookup: CDR1 SGDLS, CDR2 YYNGEE. V lost 0 bases to trimming and J lost 4 bases; unmatched junction nucleotides: 10. The CDR3 bases are TGTGCCAGCAGCGTAGAACCCTCCGGGACAGGGAGCACCGGGGAGCTGTTTTTT. Amino acid sequence: CASSVEPSGTGSTGELFF. The entire variable domain, with the rest obtained from reference TRBV9 and TRBJ2-2, is as follows: DSGVTQTPKHLITATGQRVTLRCSPRSGDLSVYWYQQSLDQGLQFLIQYYNGEERAKGNILERFSAQQFPDLHSELNLSSLELGDSALYFCASSVEPSGTGSTGELFFGEGSRLTVL.

The J gene is TRBJ2-7, the V gene TRBV7-3; D not resolved. Germline CDR1 reads SGHTA; CDR2 reads FQGTGA. V was clipped by 5 bases and J by 3 bases, with 14 bases between them. The CDR3 is 14 residues long. The CDR3 here is CASSPSSWSYEQYF. In DNA, the CDR3 is TGTGCCAGCAGCCCATCCAGTTGGAGCTACGAGCAGTACTTC. Combining the CDR3 with reference TRBV7-3 and TRBJ2-7 gives the whole variable domain GAGVSQTPSNKVTEKGKYVELRCDPISGHTALYWYRQSLGQGPEFLIYFQGTGAADDSGLPNDRFFAVRPEGSVSTLKIQRTERGDSAVYLCASSPSSWSYEQYFGPGTRLTVT.

The chain recombines TRBV27 with TRBJ2-1, with TRBD1 as a possible D gene (6 bases). The CDR3 length is 16 residues. Looked up from germline, CDR1 is MNHEY and CDR2 is SMNVEV (reference sequence). Trimming cost V 0 bases and J 3 bases, with 12 bases left between them. The CDR3 nucleotides read TGTGCCAGCAGTTTATCAAGCCGGACAGACTACAATGAGCAGTTCTTC. Protein sequence: CASSLSSRTDYNEQFF.

The gene calls are TRBV5-6 and TRBJ2-2, with TRBD2 identical over 9 bases. Germline V gene data show CDR1 as SGHDT and CDR2 as YYEEEE. The V segment lost 4 bases and the J segment 7 bases; nucleotides outside the gene matches: 11. The CDR3 covers 16 residues. CDR3 nucleotides: TGTGCCAGCAGCGGGAGGGTAGCGGGAGTAAGCGGGGAGCTGTTTTTT. Translation: CASSGRVAGVSGELFF.

This clone was recorded a few times. The chain has TRBV11-3 and TRBJ2-1, with D possibly matching TRBD2 (5 bases). V lost 4 bases and J 10 bases, leaving 23 bases between the germline ends. This CDR3 has 16 amino acids. The germline V gene has CDR1 SGHNT and CDR2 YENEEA. CDR3 loop: CASSSRGSALNGEQFF. CDR3 nucleotides: TGTGCCAGCAGCTCTCGAGGGAGTGCCCTAAATGGGGAGCAGTTCTTC.